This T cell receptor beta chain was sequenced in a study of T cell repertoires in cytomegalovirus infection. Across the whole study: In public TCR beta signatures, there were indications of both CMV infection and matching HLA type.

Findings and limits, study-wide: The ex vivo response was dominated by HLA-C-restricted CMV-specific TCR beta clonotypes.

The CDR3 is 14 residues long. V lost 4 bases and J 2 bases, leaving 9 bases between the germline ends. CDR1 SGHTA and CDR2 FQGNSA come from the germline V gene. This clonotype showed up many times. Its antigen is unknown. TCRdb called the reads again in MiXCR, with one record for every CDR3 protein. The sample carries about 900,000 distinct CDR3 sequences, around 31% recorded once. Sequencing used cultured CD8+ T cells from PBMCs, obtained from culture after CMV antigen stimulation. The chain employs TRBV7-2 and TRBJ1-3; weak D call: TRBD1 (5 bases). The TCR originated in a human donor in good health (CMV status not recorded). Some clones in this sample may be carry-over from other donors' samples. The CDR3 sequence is CASSSPGAGNTIYF. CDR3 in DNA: TGTGCCAGCAGCTCCCCGGGGGCTGGAAACACCATATATTTT.